This T cell receptor (beta chain) comes out of a study of T cell responses to AZD1222 COVID-19 vaccine. V shed 3 bases and J shed 0 bases, with 5 bases lying between them. The CDR3 has 13 residues. Using immunoSEQ multiplex PCR, the repertoire was profiled, and TCRdb retains in-frame clones only, with some absent. This sample has 95,000 to 150,000 clones, with around 90% found just once. The TCR originated in an adult in good health. The material was peripheral blood, obtained on day 0 of MenACWY control vaccination. The genes are TRBV12-3 or TRBV12-4 and TRBJ1-1; no definite D call. DNA of the CDR3: TGTGCCAGCAGTTTTCGGTTGAACACTGAAGCTTTCTTT. It specifies CASSFRLNTEAFF.